Shown below are 30 T cell receptor beta chains from a single sample sequenced in a study of T-cell memory formation after mild COVID-19. TCRdb processed the 5' RACE reads anew with MiXCR; each CDR3 protein has one entry. The sample contains 550,000 to 600,000 distinct CDR3 sequences, about 20% of which appear only once. Sequencing was done on a sample of PBMCs or a T cell subset sorted from them (not recorded which). Source of these receptors: an adult woman who had mild COVID-19 (a few samples of this study predate the infection). Cell type and time point are not known.

V is TRBV7-8 and J is TRBJ2-3; D gene unclear. This CDR3 has 15 amino acids. V gave up 5 bases and J gave up 3 bases, with 15 bases separating them. Per germline, CDR1 SGHVS and CDR2 FQNEAQ. This chain's CDR3 is CASSPTRVGTDTQYF. In nucleotides, the CDR3 is TGTGCCAGCAGCCCGACCCGGGTTGGAACAGATACGCAGTATTTT. The entire variable domain, with the rest obtained from reference TRBV7-8 and TRBJ2-3, is as follows: GAGVSQSPRYKVAKRGQDVALRCDPISGHVSLFWYQQALGQGPEFLTYFQNEAQLDKSGLPSDRFFAERPEGSVSTLKIQRTQQEDSAVYLCASSPTRVGTDTQYFGPGTRLTVL.

This clonotype was seen repeatedly, ten times or more. The gene calls are TRBV18 and TRBJ2-1, with 9 bases that match TRBD2. With 0 bases clipped from V and 6 bases from J, the junction kept 6 bases outside the gene matches. This CDR3 has 16 amino acids. The V gene's germline CDR1 is KGHSH and CDR2 LQKENI. This CDR3 is CASSPPGVAGVNEQFF. DNA for the CDR3: TGTGCCAGCTCACCACCCGGGGTAGCGGGGGTCAATGAGCAGTTCTTC.

The CDR3 sequence: CASSQLTVNTEAFF. In DNA form, the CDR3 reads TGCGCCAGCAGCCAGTTGACAGTGAACACTGAAGCTTTCTTT. This chain links TRBV4-1 with TRBJ1-1; a weak D match, TRBD1 (5 bases). CDR3 length equals 14 residues. The V gene's germline CDR1 is MGHRA and CDR2 YSYEKL. Trimming removed 3 bases at V and 0 bases at J, with 8 bases between.

This clonotype was found a few times. The DNA of the CDR3 is TGCGCCAGCAGTGCGGGGTGGGGGGGCTCCTACGAGCAGTACTTC. Translating it yields CASSAGWGGSYEQYF. The chain links TRBV10-2 to TRBJ2-7; TRBD2 matches 7 bases. V trimming: 4 bases; J trimming: 0 bases; junction bases outside the gene matches: 6. CDR3 length: 15 amino acids. Germline loops: CDR1 WSHSY, CDR2 SAAADI.

This clonotype was recorded a few times. The chain links TRBV12-5 to TRBJ2-1; D is perhaps TRBD2 (5 bases). The V gene's germline CDR1 is LGHNT and CDR2 FRNRAP. V was shortened by 6 bases and J by 5 bases, with 17 bases between the two germline ends. This CDR3 has 15 residues. This CDR3 reads CASGKRFGEHNEQFF. CDR3 in DNA: TGTGCTAGTGGCAAGCGGTTCGGCGAACACAATGAGCAGTTCTTC.

This clonotype was seen more than once but under ten times. CDR3 loop: CATSDTPLAGGTYEQYF. In nucleotides, the CDR3 is TGTGCCACCAGTGATACACCGCTCGCGGGTGGGACCTACGAGCAGTACTTC. The gene calls are TRBV24-1 and TRBJ2-7; tentatively, D is TRBD2 (5 bases). V lost 3 bases and J lost 2, with 19 bases in between. CDR1 is KGHDR, CDR2 SFDVKD, per germline. This CDR3 contains 17 residues.

This chain joins TRBV2 and TRBJ1-5; D is undetermined. V was cut by 6 bases and J by 0 bases, with 9 bases left in between. This CDR3 contains 14 residues. CDR1 and CDR2 from the germline V gene are SNHLY and FYNNEI. The CDR3 here is CASRRENSNQPQHF. CDR3 nucleotide sequence: TGTGCCAGCAGACGGGAGAATAGCAATCAGCCCCAGCATTTT.

The genes are TRBV7-6 and TRBJ2-1; maybe TRBD2 (6 bases). CDR1 and CDR2 from the germline V gene are SGHVS and FNYEAQ. Trimming shortened V by 1 base and J by 2 bases, and 12 bases separated the two germline ends. The CDR3 totals 16 residues. CDR3: CASSLESAGAYNEQFF. The DNA of the CDR3 is TGTGCCAGCAGCTTAGAGTCAGCGGGCGCCTACAATGAGCAGTTCTTC.

This chain uses TRBV21-1 with TRBJ2-3; the D call TRBD2 from the table was never checked on the DNA. TRBV21-1 is assigned pseudogene status. The length of the CDR3 is 16 residues. CDR3 protein: CASSKVPGLKADTQYF. CDR3 coding DNA: TGTGCCAGCAGCAAAGTCCCGGGGCTAAAGGCAGATACGCAGTATTTT.

The genes are TRBV2 and TRBJ2-1; D gene uncertain. V dropped 7 bases and J dropped 16 bases, with 8 bases sitting between them. The germline V gene has CDR1 SNHLY and CDR2 FYNNEI. The CDR3 extends over 8 amino acids. CDR3 DNA: TGTGCCAGCACATTAGCTTTCTTC. It encodes CASTLAFF. The complete variable domain, with remaining parts taken from reference TRBV2 and TRBJ2-1, reads EPEVTQTPSHQVTQMGQEVILRCVPISNHLYFYWYRQILGQKVEFLVSFYNNEISEKSEIFDDQFSVERPDGSNFTLKIRSTKLEDSAMYFCASTLAFFGPGTRLTVL.

The CDR3 loop is CAWMSQGARGYTF. The CDR3 DNA sequence: TGTGCCTGGATGTCGCAGGGGGCGCGGGGCTACACCTTC. The genes are TRBV30 and TRBJ1-2, with 8 bases aligning to TRBD1. The V segment lost 4 bases and the J segment 8 bases; nucleotides outside the gene matches: 9. The CDR3 consists of 13 residues. CDR1 is GTSNPN and CDR2 is SVGIG in the germline V gene (reference sequence).

This clonotype has a handful of counts. The chain combines TRBV7-8 with TRBJ2-7; 10 bases line up with TRBD1. CDR3 size: 16 residues. CDR1 is SGHVS and CDR2 is FQNEAQ in the germline V gene. With V trimmed by 7 bases and J by 3 bases, 12 bases remained unmatched. The CDR3 reads CASIDTTRDRGYEQYF. CDR3 nucleotide sequence: TGTGCCAGCATCGACACAACCCGGGACAGGGGCTACGAGCAGTACTTC.

This clonotype was counted a few times. J is TRBJ2-7 and V is TRBV7-6, with D perhaps matching TRBD2 (6 bases). This CDR3 has 15 residues. Germline V CDR1 and CDR2: SGHVS, FNYEAQ. The V and J ends lost 5 bases and 7 bases respectively, with 21 bases between them. CDR3 amino acids: CASSLNGGPGEEQYF. Here the CDR3 DNA reads TGTGCCAGCAGCCTAAACGGAGGGCCGGGGGAAGAGCAGTACTTC.

V gene TRBV5-1 combines with J gene TRBJ2-5, with no clear D. With 0 bases removed from V and 2 bases from J, the gap between germline ends came to 8 bases. Germline V lookup: CDR1 SGHRS, CDR2 YFSETQ. The CDR3 sequence is 14 residues long. The CDR3 sequence is CASSLDSHQETQYF. The CDR3 coding sequence is TGCGCCAGCAGCTTGGACAGCCATCAAGAGACCCAGTACTTC. Combining the CDR3 with reference TRBV5-1 and TRBJ2-5 gives the whole variable domain KAGVTQTPRYLIKTRGQQVTLSCSPISGHRSVSWYQQTPGQGLQFLFEYFSETQRNKGNFPGRFSGRQFSNSRSEMNVSTLELGDSALYLCASSLDSHQETQYFGPGTRLLVL.

The sample holds many counts of this clonotype. This rearrangement joins TRBV4-1 to TRBJ1-1; weak D call: TRBD1 (5 bases). CDR3 length equals 17 residues. V was pared by 1 base and J by 0 bases, with 15 bases between. Germline loops: CDR1 MGHRA, CDR2 YSYEKL. The CDR3 protein is CASSQVVAGSLNTEAFF. CDR3 DNA sequence: TGCGCCAGCAGCCAAGTGGTGGCAGGGTCTCTGAACACTGAAGCTTTCTTT.

The chain employs TRBV24-1 and TRBJ2-7; D is possibly TRBD2 (6 bases). This CDR3 has 14 amino acids. Trimming removed 6 bases at V and 4 bases at J, with 15 bases between. The germline V gene encodes CDR1 KGHDR and CDR2 SFDVKD. The CDR3 nucleotides read TGTGCCACCAGTCCCAGTGGCGGGACGTACGAGCAGTACTTC. Residues: CATSPSGGTYEQYF.

This rearrangement joins TRBV7-2 to TRBJ2-1; D is perhaps TRBD2 (5 bases). V was cut by 5 bases and J by 4 bases, with 9 bases left in between. This CDR3 region has 13 residues. Germline lookup yields CDR1 SGHTA and CDR2 FQGNSA. CDR3 in amino acids: CASSTRLYNEQFF. CDR3 nucleotide sequence: TGTGCCAGCAGCACAAGACTATACAATGAGCAGTTCTTC.

The chain carries TRBV7-2 and TRBJ2-7; 7 bases align to TRBD1. This CDR3 has 13 residues. Trimming took 5 bases from V and 6 from J; bases not matched to a gene: 7. CDR1 and CDR2 from the germline V gene are SGHTA and FQGNSA. For the CDR3, the DNA is TGTGCCAGCAGCCCCTGGGACAGCAGCGAGCAGTACTTC. It encodes CASSPWDSSEQYF.

This chain links TRBV11-2 with TRBJ2-2, with 10 bases identical to TRBD2. The ends lost 3 bases at V and 4 bases at J; junction bases unmatched: 2. Germline CDR1 reads SGHAT; CDR2 reads FQNNGV. The CDR3 contains 15 residues. Here the CDR3 DNA reads TGTGCCAGCAGCTTTTTAGCGGGGGGCACCGGGGAGCTGTTTTTT. This translates into CASSFLAGGTGELFF.

This sequence joins TRBV28 and TRBJ1-1; 8 nucleotides agree with TRBD1. J lost 1 base, V lost 1 base, and 5 bases had no gene match. Germline values: CDR1 MDHEN, CDR2 SYDVKM. The CDR3 runs to 16 residues. DNA for the CDR3: TGTGCCAGCAGTTTATACCGTGGGACAGGGAACACTGAAGCTTTCTTT. Encoded protein: CASSLYRGTGNTEAFF.

The chain has TRBV29-1 and TRBJ2-2; 9 positions match TRBD2. Germline V gene sequence: CDR1 SQVTM, CDR2 ANQGSEA. The J segment lost 0 bases and the V segment lost 4 bases, leaving 0 bases of the junction unmatched. The CDR3 is 14 amino acids. For the CDR3, the DNA is TGCAGCGTTGGACTAGCGGCGAACACCGGGGAGCTGTTTTTT. Protein sequence: CSVGLAANTGELFF.

This clonotype has more than one count but fewer than ten. V and J are TRBV25-1 and TRBJ2-1; D unclear. The CDR3 extends over 13 amino acids. The V gene's germline CDR1 is MGHDK and CDR2 SYGVNS. V lost 1 base, J lost 8 bases, and 9 bases lay in between. The CDR3 spells CASSESEGYEQFF. As DNA, the CDR3 is TGTGCCAGCAGTGAATCGGAAGGCTATGAGCAGTTCTTC.

This clonotype was seen a single time. The gene calls are TRBV9 and TRBJ2-1, with 7 bases lining up with TRBD2. Per germline, CDR1 SGDLS and CDR2 YYNGEE. The trim removed 0 bases at V and 9 bases at J, leaving 6 bases unmatched. The CDR3 runs 14 residues. Written as DNA, the CDR3 is TGTGCCAGCAGCGTAGGAAGCGGGGAGGGTGAGCAGTTCTTC. This encodes CASSVGSGEGEQFF.

In this sample, this clonotype turned up a few times. The gene calls are TRBV7-9 and TRBJ1-1; 9 nucleotides align to TRBD1. The CDR3 contains 19 residues. Germline CDR1 and CDR2: SEHNR and FQNEAQ (reference sequence). After removal of 3 bases from V and 3 bases from J, the junction contained 17 bases not matched to a gene. Here the CDR3 DNA reads TGTGCCAGCAGCTTGTGGATCGGCGGGACAGGGTTGATGGACACTGAAGCTTTCTTT. Translation: CASSLWIGGTGLMDTEAFF.

This clonotype occurred a few times. The chain recombines TRBV15 with TRBJ2-3; tentatively, D is TRBD2 (5 bases). In germline, CDR1 is LNHNV, CDR2 YYDKDF (reference sequence). Trimming cost V 7 bases and J 2 bases, with 13 bases left between them. The CDR3 spans 14 residues. The CDR3 loop reads CATNLAGLTDTQYF. The CDR3 region has the DNA TGTGCCACCAATCTGGCGGGCCTCACAGATACGCAGTATTTT.

This chain joins TRBV19 and TRBJ1-5; TRBD1 might be the D (6 bases). This CDR3 spans 16 amino acids. The V and J ends lost 5 bases and 2 bases respectively, with 16 bases between them. Looked up from germline, CDR1 is LNHDA and CDR2 is SQIVND (reference sequence). The CDR3 reads CASSSPDRPGNQPQHF. CDR3 DNA sequence: TGTGCCAGTAGTTCACCAGACAGGCCGGGCAATCAGCCCCAGCATTTT. The complete variable domain, with remaining parts taken from reference TRBV19 and TRBJ1-5, reads DGGITQSPKYLFRKEGQNVTLSCEQNLNHDAMYWYRQDPGQGLRLIYYSQIVNDFQKGDIAEGYSVSREKKESFPLTVTSAQKNPTAFYLCASSSPDRPGNQPQHFGDGTRLSIL.

This chain links TRBV30 with TRBJ2-7; D is uncertain. The CDR3 totals 13 residues. V lost 0 bases and J lost 3, with 9 bases in between. In germline, CDR1 is GTSNPN, CDR2 SVGIG (reference sequence). CDR3 protein: CAWSVGSGYEQYF. The CDR3 DNA reads as TGTGCCTGGAGTGTAGGATCGGGCTACGAGCAGTACTTC.

The rearrangement links TRBV7-7 to TRBJ1-1; D gene uncertain. The germline V gene has CDR1 SSHAT and CDR2 FNYEAQ (reference sequence). The germline V and J ends were trimmed by 1 base and 5 bases, with 8 bases remaining between them. The CDR3 consists of 13 residues. In DNA form, the CDR3 reads TGTGCCAGCAGCTTAGATTTGGCAACTGAAGCTTTCTTT. Encoded protein: CASSLDLATEAFF. Supplemented by reference TRBV7-7 and TRBJ1-1, the full variable domain reads GAGVSQSPRYKVTKRGQDVTLRCDPISSHATLYWYQQALGQGPEFLTYFNYEAQPDKSGLPSDRFSAERPEGSISTLTIQRTEQRDSAMYRCASSLDLATEAFFGQGTRLTVV.

The sample holds a few counts of this clonotype. The chain uses TRBV12-3 or TRBV12-4 and TRBJ2-1, with 8 bases lining up with TRBD1. The CDR3 contains 14 residues. Losses at the gene ends were 3 bases for V and 4 bases for J; bases not matched to a gene: 2. This chain's CDR3 is CASSFGTGYNEQFF. CDR3 bases: TGTGCCAGCAGTTTCGGGACAGGATACAATGAGCAGTTCTTC.

This clonotype has more than one count but fewer than ten. This chain joins TRBV7-9 and TRBJ2-7; no clear D. This CDR3 comprises 16 residues. In germline, CDR1 is SEHNR, CDR2 FQNEAQ (reference sequence). V lost 5 bases to trimming and J lost 2 bases, with 19 bases between them. This CDR3 reads CASSPLGFERTYEQYF. CDR3 bases: TGTGCCAGCAGCCCGCTTGGATTCGAGAGGACCTACGAGCAGTACTTC.